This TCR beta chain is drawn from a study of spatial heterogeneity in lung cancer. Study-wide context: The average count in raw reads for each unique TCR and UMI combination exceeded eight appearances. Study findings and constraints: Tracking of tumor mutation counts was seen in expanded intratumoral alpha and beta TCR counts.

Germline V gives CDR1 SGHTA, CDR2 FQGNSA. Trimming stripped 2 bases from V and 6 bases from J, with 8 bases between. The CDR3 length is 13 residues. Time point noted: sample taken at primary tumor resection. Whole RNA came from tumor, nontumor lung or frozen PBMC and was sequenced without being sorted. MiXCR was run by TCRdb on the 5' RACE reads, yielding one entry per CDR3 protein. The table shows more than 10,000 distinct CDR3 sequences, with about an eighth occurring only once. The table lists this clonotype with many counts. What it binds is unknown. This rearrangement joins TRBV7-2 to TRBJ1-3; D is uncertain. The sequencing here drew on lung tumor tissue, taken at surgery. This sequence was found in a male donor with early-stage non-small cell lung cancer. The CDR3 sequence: CASSLWRENTIYF. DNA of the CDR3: TGTGCCAGCAGCTTATGGAGGGAAAACACCATATATTTT.